Here is one T cell receptor (beta chain) with its context. The antigen remains undetermined. The data stem from a study of cytomegalovirus exposure and HLA in healthy donors. General study results and limits: The classifier reportedly diagnosed cytomegalovirus status with high sensitivity and specificity. Researchers catalogued around 150 TCR beta chains as cytomegalovirus-associated. Association of some 18,000 TCR beta sequences with HLA alleles was found at 0.05 false discovery rate in a later analysis. Later analysis demonstrated an association between a missense DCLRE1C variant and TCR beta V- and J-gene trimming.

60 Vbeta and 13 Jbeta primers were used in PCR. TCRdb's copy holds only in-frame clones and misses some; the assay was immunoSEQ multiplex PCR. The sample consists of over 100,000 clones, roughly two thirds of them appearing once. Per germline, CDR1 ENHRY and CDR2 SYGVKD. Trimming cost V 8 bases and J 4 bases; bases outside gene matches: 5. This CDR3 is 13 amino acids long. The TCR originated in a woman in her 30s in good health and CMV-seronegative. The specimen was PBMCs. J is TRBJ2-5 and V is TRBV10-3; 9 nucleotides agree with TRBD1. The CDR3 spells CAIGGQGRETQYF. CDR3 DNA sequence: TGTGCCATCGGGGGACAGGGACGAGAGACCCAGTACTTC.